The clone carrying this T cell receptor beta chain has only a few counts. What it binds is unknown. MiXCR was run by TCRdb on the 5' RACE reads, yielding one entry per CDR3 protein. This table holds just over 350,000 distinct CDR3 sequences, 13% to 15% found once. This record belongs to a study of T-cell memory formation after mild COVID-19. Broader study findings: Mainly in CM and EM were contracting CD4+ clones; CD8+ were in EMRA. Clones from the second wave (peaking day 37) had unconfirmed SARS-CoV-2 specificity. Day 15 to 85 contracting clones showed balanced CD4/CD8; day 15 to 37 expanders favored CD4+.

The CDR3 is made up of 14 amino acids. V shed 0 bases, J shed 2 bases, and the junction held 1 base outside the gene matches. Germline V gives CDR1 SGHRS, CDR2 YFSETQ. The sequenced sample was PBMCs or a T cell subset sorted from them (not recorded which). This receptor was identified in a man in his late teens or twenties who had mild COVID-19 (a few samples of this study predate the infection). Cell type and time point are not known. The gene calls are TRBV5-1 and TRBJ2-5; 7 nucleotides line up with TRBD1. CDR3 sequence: CASSLGGQQETQYF. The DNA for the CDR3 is TGCGCCAGCAGCTTGGGGGGACAGCAAGAGACCCAGTACTTC.